Below, 8 T cell receptor beta chains from the same sample are listed, as sequenced in a study of T cell responses to AZD1222 COVID-19 vaccine. Profiling relied on immunoSEQ multiplex PCR, and the TCRdb table lists in-frame clones only, not all of them. The table lists approximately 150,000 clones, roughly 91% of them singletons. Sequencing used peripheral blood, obtained 28 days after the second AZD1222 dose. These receptors were taken from an adult who received the AZD1222 COVID-19 vaccine.

CDR3 protein: CAWGKQGGNQPQHF. The CDR3 nucleotides read TGTGCCTGGGGGAAACAGGGAGGCAATCAGCCCCAGCATTTT. The rearrangement joins TRBV30 to TRBJ1-5; a possible D gene is TRBD1 (6 bases). The CDR3 loop spans 14 amino acids. Trimming pared 5 bases from V and 2 bases from J, leaving 13 bases between. Per germline, CDR1 GTSNPN and CDR2 SVGIG (reference sequence).

The chain has TRBV5-1 and TRBJ2-5; D perhaps matches TRBD2 (5 bases). Germline CDR1 and CDR2: SGHRS and YFSETQ. V was shortened by 6 bases and J by 2 bases, with 5 bases between the two germline ends. CDR3 length equals 11 residues. The CDR3 region has the DNA TGCGCCAGCACGGGACAAGAGACCCAGTACTTC. It specifies CASTGQETQYF. Full variable domain (rest looked up from reference TRBV5-1 and TRBJ2-5): KAGVTQTPRYLIKTRGQQVTLSCSPISGHRSVSWYQQTPGQGLQFLFEYFSETQRNKGNFPGRFSGRQFSNSRSEMNVSTLELGDSALYLCASTGQETQYFGPGTRLLVL.

Turning to this clone: Other DNA sequences from this sample encode an identical CDR3 as well. The chain uses TRBV11-2 and TRBJ2-6, with D hard to call. The CDR3 has 14 residues. V lost 2 bases and J lost 3, with 5 bases in between. The V gene's germline CDR1 is SGHAT and CDR2 FQNNGV. CDR3 sequence: CASSLLSGANVLTF. For the CDR3, the DNA is TGTGCCAGCAGCTTATTAAGTGGGGCCAACGTCCTGACTTTC.

J is TRBJ2-7 and V is TRBV12-5; a weak D match, TRBD1 (5 bases). The CDR3 consists of 15 residues. The germline V gene encodes CDR1 LGHNT and CDR2 FRNRAP. The V end lost 0 bases, the J end lost 3 bases, and 12 bases lay between the germline ends. CDR3 bases: TGTGCTAGTGGTTTGGTCCAGGGTGGGAACTACGAGCAGTACTTC. It is translated as CASGLVQGGNYEQYF. The full variable domain, its missing parts supplied by reference TRBV12-5 and TRBJ2-7, is DARVTQTPRHKVTEMGQEVTMRCQPILGHNTVFWYRQTMMQGLELLAYFRNRAPLDDSGMPKDRFSAEMPDATLATLKIQPSEPRDSAVYFCASGLVQGGNYEQYFGPGTRLTVT.

This clone occurred once. The chain uses TRBV9 and TRBJ1-2, with a weak D call TRBD1 (5 bases). Trimming stripped 4 bases from V and 7 bases from J, with 17 bases between. The CDR3 length is 14 residues. Germline-derived CDR1 and CDR2 are SGDLS and YYNGEE. Here the CDR3 reads CASSKNQGFSGYTF. The CDR3 DNA reads as TGTGCCAGCAGCAAAAATCAGGGTTTTTCTGGCTACACCTTC.

The V call is TRBV28, the J call TRBJ1-5, with D possibly being TRBD1 (5 bases). Trimming removed 8 bases at V and 6 bases at J, with 8 bases between. This CDR3 contains 11 residues. Germline V gene sequence: CDR1 MDHEN, CDR2 SYDVKM. CDR3 protein: CASPTGQPQHF. Written as DNA, the CDR3 is TGTGCCAGCCCCACAGGTCAGCCCCAGCATTTT. The full variable domain, in which reference TRBV28 and TRBJ1-5 provide the parts outside the CDR3, is DVKVTQSSRYLVKRTGEKVFLECVQDMDHENMFWYRQDPGLGLRLIYFSYDVKMKEKGDIPEGYSVSREKKERFSLILESASTNQTSMYLCASPTGQPQHFGDGTRLSIL.

V usage is TRBV5-8 and J usage is TRBJ1-2; TRBD1 might be the D (5 bases). CDR1 and CDR2 (germline): SGHTS, YDEGEE. V was clipped by 0 bases and J by 4 bases, with 10 bases between them. The CDR3 extends over 14 amino acids. The CDR3 DNA reads TGTGCCAGCAGCTTGGCAGCTGGGACCTATGGCTACACCTTC. Residues: CASSLAAGTYGYTF.

This clone was recorded once. The chain combines TRBV18 with TRBJ1-3; TRBD1 might be the D (6 bases). CDR1 KGHSH and CDR2 LQKENI come from the germline V gene. This CDR3 has 16 residues. With 3 bases removed from V and 4 bases from J, the gap between germline ends came to 16 bases. The CDR3 reads CASSPSRQERGNTIYF. The DNA for the CDR3 is TGTGCCAGCTCACCCTCGCGACAGGAGCGGGGAAACACCATATATTTT.